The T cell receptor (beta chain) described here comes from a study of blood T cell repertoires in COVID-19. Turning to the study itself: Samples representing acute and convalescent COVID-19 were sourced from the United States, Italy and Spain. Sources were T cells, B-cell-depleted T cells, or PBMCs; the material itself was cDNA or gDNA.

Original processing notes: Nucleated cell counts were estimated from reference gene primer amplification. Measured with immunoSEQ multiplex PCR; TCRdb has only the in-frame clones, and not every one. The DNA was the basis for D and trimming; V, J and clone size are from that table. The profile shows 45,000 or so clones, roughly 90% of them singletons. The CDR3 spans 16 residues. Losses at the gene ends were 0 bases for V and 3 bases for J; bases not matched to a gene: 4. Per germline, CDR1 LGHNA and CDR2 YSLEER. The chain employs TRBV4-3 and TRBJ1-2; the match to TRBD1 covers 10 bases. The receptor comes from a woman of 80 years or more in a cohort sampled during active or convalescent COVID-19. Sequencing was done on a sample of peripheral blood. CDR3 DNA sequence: TGCGCCAGCAGCCAAGAAACCGGGACAGGGGACTATGGCTACACCTTC. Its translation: CASSQETGTGDYGYTF.